This T cell receptor (beta chain) was sequenced for a study of lymphopenia after photon versus proton radiotherapy. Sequencing was performed with immunoSEQ multiplex PCR; in TCRdb, only in-frame clones are kept and a portion is missing. This sample has around 50,000 clones, with roughly 84% found just once. V lost 5 bases, J lost 1 base, and 17 bases lay in between. In germline, CDR1 is SGHAT, CDR2 FQNNGV. The CDR3 runs 16 residues. Of note for this clone: Its antigen is currently unknown.

Findings and limits, study-wide: In patients who died, overall survival fell as post-nadir TCR diversity dropped more. Only patients who died were analyzed for survival; proton advantage is unproven. Proton therapy kept repertoires fairly stable, unlike photons, which gained effector/memory cells.

This clonotype was sampled from a man aged 55 to 70 with pancreatic cancer. The rearrangement uses TRBV11-2 and TRBJ1-2, with a weak D call TRBD1 (5 bases). This specimen was peripheral blood, taken from a patient treated with proton-based radiotherapy. The CDR3 DNA sequence: TGTGCCAGCAGCCCCCGGGACGTAGGAGTTAACTATGGCTACACCTTC. Translation: CASSPRDVGVNYGYTF.